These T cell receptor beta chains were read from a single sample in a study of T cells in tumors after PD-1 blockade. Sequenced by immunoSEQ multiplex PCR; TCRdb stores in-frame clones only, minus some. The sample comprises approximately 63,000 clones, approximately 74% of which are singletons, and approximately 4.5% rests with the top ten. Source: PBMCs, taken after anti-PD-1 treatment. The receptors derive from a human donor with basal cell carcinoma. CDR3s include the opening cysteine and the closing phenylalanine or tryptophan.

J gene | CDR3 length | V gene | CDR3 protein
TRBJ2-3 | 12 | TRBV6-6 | CASKIGGDTQYF
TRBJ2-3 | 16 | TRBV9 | CASSGGLAVSTDTQYF
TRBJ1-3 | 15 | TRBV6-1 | CASSEAPGGGNTIYF
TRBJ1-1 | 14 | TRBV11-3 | CASSAGQGNAEAFF
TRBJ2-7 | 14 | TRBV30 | CAWSALGTGNEQYF
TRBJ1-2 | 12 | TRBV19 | CASKTGDYGYTF
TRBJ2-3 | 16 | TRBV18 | CASSPNLSGAGDTQYF
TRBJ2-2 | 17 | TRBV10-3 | CAISPTSGGEGTGELFF
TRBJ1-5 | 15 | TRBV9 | CASSVGSNSNQPQHF
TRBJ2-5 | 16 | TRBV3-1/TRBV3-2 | CASSPQAGGVQETQYF
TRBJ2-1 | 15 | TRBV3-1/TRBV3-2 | CASSRDERSYNEQFF
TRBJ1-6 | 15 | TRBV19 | CASSIGGMNNSPLHF
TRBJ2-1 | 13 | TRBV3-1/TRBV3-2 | CASSLAGLNEQFF
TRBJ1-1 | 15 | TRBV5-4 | CASSKDGGPGAEAFF
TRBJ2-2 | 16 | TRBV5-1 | CASSPQGDTGEGGLFF
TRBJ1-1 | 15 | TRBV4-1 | CASSGGLSSNTEAFF
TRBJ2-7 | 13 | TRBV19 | CASSIDLGYEQYF
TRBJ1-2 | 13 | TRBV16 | CASSQVTNYGYTF
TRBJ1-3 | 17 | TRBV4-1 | CASSPGGQGGYGNTIYF
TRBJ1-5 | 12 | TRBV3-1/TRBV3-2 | CASSLGDQPQHF
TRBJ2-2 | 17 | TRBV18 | CASSPPVRQGNTGELFF
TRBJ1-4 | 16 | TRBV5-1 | CASSLTGDATNEKLFF
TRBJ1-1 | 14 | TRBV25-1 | CASRREGSGTEAFF
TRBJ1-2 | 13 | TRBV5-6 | CASSLGSEDGYTF
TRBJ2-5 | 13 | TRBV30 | CAWSGTSVETQYF
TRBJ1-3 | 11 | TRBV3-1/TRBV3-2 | CASSGGNTIYF
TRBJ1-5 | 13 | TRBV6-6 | CASSANIQQPQHF
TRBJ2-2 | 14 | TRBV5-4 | CASSLPTLSGELFF
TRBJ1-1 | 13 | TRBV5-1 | CASSEIDRGEAFF
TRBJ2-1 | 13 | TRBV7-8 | CASTLDSYNEQFF
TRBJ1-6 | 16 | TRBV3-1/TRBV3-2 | CASSQARIVGESPLHF
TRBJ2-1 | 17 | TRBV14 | CASSQDPGPGFYNEQFF
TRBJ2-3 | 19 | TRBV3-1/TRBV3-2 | CASSQDRTSGLSSTDTQYF
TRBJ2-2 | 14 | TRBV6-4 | CASKERGGTGELFF
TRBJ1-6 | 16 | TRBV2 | CASSSAGTAIDSPLHF
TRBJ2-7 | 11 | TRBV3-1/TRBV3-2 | CASSRVYEQYF
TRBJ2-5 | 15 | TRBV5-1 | CASSSVAGGQETQYF
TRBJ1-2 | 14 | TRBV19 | CASSIQGHQYGYTF
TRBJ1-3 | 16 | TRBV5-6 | CASSPVTGSSGNTIYF
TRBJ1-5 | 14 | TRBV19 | CASSTEGTGQPQHF
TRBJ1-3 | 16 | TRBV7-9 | CASSSGSTVSGNTIYF
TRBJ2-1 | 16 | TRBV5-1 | CASSLAGSNSYNEQFF
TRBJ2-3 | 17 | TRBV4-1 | CASSQDIARGGGDTQYF
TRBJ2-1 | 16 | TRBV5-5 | CASSYREGDSYNEQFF
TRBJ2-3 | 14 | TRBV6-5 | CASVRLAGRDTQYF
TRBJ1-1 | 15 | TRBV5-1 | CASSLVGVRDTEAFF
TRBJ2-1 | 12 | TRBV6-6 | CASTLDRDEQFF
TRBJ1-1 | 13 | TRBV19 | CASSNQGVTEAFF
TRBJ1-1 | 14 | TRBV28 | CASSLGGGSTEAFF
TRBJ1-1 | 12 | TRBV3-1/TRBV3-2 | CASSRKSTEAFF